Described below is a single TCR beta chain sequence and its context. The CDR3 runs to 14 residues. V dropped 2 bases and J dropped 9 bases, with 16 bases sitting between them. Germline CDR1 is SNHLY and CDR2 is FYNNEI. In the original processing: Estimated nucleated cell counts came from reference gene primer amplification. This table comes from immunoSEQ multiplex PCR, and its TCRdb copy is limited to in-frame clones, with some not included. V and J calls and clone size come straight from that table; D and trimming were deduced from the DNA. The sample lists hundreds of thousands of clones; around 89% were seen once. The data were taken from a study of blood T cell repertoires in COVID-19. Study-level background: Sources were T cells, B-cell-depleted T cells, or PBMCs; the material itself was cDNA or gDNA.

The J gene is TRBJ1-1, the V gene TRBV2, with D unresolved. The sequenced material came from peripheral blood. The receptor's source is a man aged 35 to 55 with acute or convalescent COVID-19. CDR3 residues: CASSEQVGSAKAFF. CDR3 DNA: TGTGCCAGCAGTGAACAGGTTGGGAGCGCTAAAGCTTTCTTT.